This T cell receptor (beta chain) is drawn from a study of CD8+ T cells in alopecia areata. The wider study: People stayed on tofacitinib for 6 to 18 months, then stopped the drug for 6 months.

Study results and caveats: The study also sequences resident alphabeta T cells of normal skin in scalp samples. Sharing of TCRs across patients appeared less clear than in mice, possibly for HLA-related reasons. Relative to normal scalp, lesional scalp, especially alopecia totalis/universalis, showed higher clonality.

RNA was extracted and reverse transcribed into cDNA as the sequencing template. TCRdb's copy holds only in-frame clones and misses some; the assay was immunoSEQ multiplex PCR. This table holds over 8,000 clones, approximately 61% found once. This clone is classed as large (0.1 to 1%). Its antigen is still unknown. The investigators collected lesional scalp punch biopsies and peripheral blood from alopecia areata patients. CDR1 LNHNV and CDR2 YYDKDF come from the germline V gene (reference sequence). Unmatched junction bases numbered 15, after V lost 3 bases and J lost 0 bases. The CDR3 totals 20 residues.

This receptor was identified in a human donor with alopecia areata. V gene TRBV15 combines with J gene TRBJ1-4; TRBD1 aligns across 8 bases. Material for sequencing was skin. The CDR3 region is CATSRDRVQSRASTNEKLFF. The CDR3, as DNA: TGTGCCACCAGCAGGGACAGGGTACAGTCCCGGGCGTCAACTAATGAAAAACTGTTTTTT.